The 23 T cell receptor beta chains in this list originate from one sample, sequenced in a study of PD-1 blockade in classical Hodgkin lymphoma. Clones were sequenced by immunoSEQ multiplex PCR, and TCRdb holds only the in-frame ones, with some missing. The sample has 22,000 or so clones, roughly 89% seen once. Time point described: newly diagnosed, previously untreated cHL patient sample. Magnetic depletion of unwanted cells isolated CD4+ T cells from thawed PBMCs. The source material was CD4+ T cells from blood. The receptor set was obtained from a human donor with classical Hodgkin lymphoma.

The rearrangement links TRBV10-2 to TRBJ2-3; 7 positions agree with TRBD2. With 4 bases clipped from V and 1 base from J, the junction kept 2 bases outside the gene matches. The CDR3 has 14 residues. Germline CDR1 is WSHSY and CDR2 is SAAADI. This CDR3 reads CASSVAGGTDTQYF. For the CDR3, the DNA is TGCGCCAGCAGTGTCGCGGGGGGCACAGATACGCAGTATTTT.

This chain connects TRBV5-6 to TRBJ1-1; D remains unclear. The CDR3 consists of 16 residues. The germline V gene encodes CDR1 SGHDT and CDR2 YYEEEE. V was clipped by 0 bases and J by 0 bases, with 12 bases between them. CDR3: CASSLGRRIMNTEAFF. In nucleotides, the CDR3 is TGTGCCAGCAGCTTGGGTCGTAGAATAATGAACACTGAAGCTTTCTTT.

The chain uses TRBV7-9 and TRBJ1-4; D unclear. Trimming pared 5 bases from V and 1 base from J, leaving 8 bases between. CDR1 SEHNR and CDR2 FQNEAQ come from the germline V gene (reference sequence). CDR3 length: 14 amino acids. The CDR3 DNA reads as TGTGCCAGCAGCCTCCTCGGAACTAATGAAAAACTGTTTTTT. Translation gives CASSLLGTNEKLFF.

The chain recombines TRBV2 with TRBJ1-5, with D perhaps TRBD1 (5 bases). The germline V gene has CDR1 SNHLY and CDR2 FYNNEI. V was pared by 5 bases and J by 4 bases, with 12 bases between. This CDR3 contains 14 residues. The CDR3 protein is CASSRGGTNQPQHF. In DNA form, the CDR3 reads TGTGCCAGCAGTAGGGGAGGGACTAATCAGCCCCAGCATTTT.

The V call is TRBV15, the J call TRBJ2-3; 10 bases map to TRBD2. V trimming: 1 base; J trimming: 5 bases; junction bases outside the gene matches: 9. In germline, CDR1 is LNHNV, CDR2 YYDKDF (reference sequence). The length of the CDR3 is 17 residues. The CDR3 reads CATSRAPSGSRGDTQYF. In DNA, the CDR3 is TGTGCCACCAGCAGAGCCCCTAGCGGGAGCAGGGGAGATACGCAGTATTTT.

In its sample, this clone was seen once. The chain combines TRBV5-8 with TRBJ2-5; TRBD1 matches at 8 bases. The CDR3 is made up of 14 amino acids. In germline, CDR1 is SGHTS, CDR2 YDEGEE. Germline trimming cut 3 bases from V and 7 bases from J; bases unmatched to any gene: 8. The CDR3 DNA reads as TGTGCCAGCAGCTGGACAGGGTCCAAGGGGACCCAGTACTTC. Residues: CASSWTGSKGTQYF.

V is TRBV15 and J is TRBJ2-7; 8 nucleotides line up with TRBD1. CDR1 LNHNV and CDR2 YYDKDF come from the germline V gene (reference sequence). The CDR3 covers 15 residues. With V trimmed by 3 bases and J by 3 bases, 7 bases remained unmatched. Here the CDR3 DNA reads TGTGCCACCAGCAGGGATCCCGGGACAGGCTACGAGCAGTACTTC. It codes for CATSRDPGTGYEQYF.

The chain is built from TRBV14 and TRBJ1-3, with D perhaps TRBD1 (6 bases). Germline lookup yields CDR1 SGHDN and CDR2 FVKESK. The CDR3 loop spans 16 amino acids. V gave up 6 bases and J gave up 4 bases, with 19 bases separating them. This chain's CDR3 is CASSLKAQGSGNTIYF. The CDR3 coding sequence is TGTGCCAGCAGTCTAAAGGCCCAGGGGTCAGGAAACACCATATATTTT.

The chain is built from TRBV19 and TRBJ1-1; a weak D match, TRBD1 (6 bases). This CDR3 region has 16 residues. Germline CDR1 LNHDA, CDR2 SQIVND (reference sequence). Trimming cost V 3 bases and J 5 bases, with 19 bases left between them. The CDR3 nucleotides read TGTGCCAGTAGTATTAGGTCGGGGGGCGGTGTAACTGAAGCTTTCTTT. It yields the protein CASSIRSGGGVTEAFF.

The CDR3 DNA reads as TGTGCCAGCAGCCGGGGCGTCCCGGGACAGGGGGGATCAGCTTTCTTT. This gives the protein CASSRGVPGQGGSAFF. J is TRBJ1-1 and V is TRBV5-4, with TRBD1 matching 11 bases. CDR1 SGHNT and CDR2 YYREEE come from the germline V gene (reference sequence). V gave up 4 bases and J gave up 10 bases; unmatched junction bases: 15. The CDR3 is 16 amino acids.

The rearrangement links TRBV5-1 to TRBJ2-6, with D unclear. The CDR3 contains 14 residues. V was trimmed by 1 base and J by 1 base, leaving 3 bases between them. Germline V gene data show CDR1 as SGHRS and CDR2 as YFSETQ. In DNA form, the CDR3 reads TGCGCCAGCAGCTTGTATTCTGGGGCCAACGTCCTGACTTTC. Encoded protein: CASSLYSGANVLTF.

The chain uses TRBV6-5 and TRBJ2-1, with TRBD1 matching over 7 bases. This CDR3 comprises 11 residues. Germline lookup yields CDR1 MNHEY and CDR2 SVGAGI. V lost 5 bases and J lost 8; bases outside the gene matches: 0. CDR3 in DNA: TGTGCCAGCAGTACAGGGGATGAGCAGTTCTTC. This sequence encodes CASSTGDEQFF.

The V gene is TRBV5-5, the J gene TRBJ1-1; D gene uncertain. V lost 0 bases to trimming and J lost 0 bases, with 12 bases between them. This CDR3 has 16 residues. Germline CDR1 reads SGHKS; CDR2 reads YYEKEE (reference sequence). The CDR3 protein is CASSLGIALMNTEAFF. For the CDR3, the DNA is TGTGCCAGCAGCTTGGGGATCGCGCTGATGAACACTGAAGCTTTCTTT.

The chain has TRBV5-1 and TRBJ1-1; possible D gene TRBD1, 5 bases. The CDR3 has 12 amino acids. Trimming pared 1 base from V and 6 bases from J, leaving 7 bases between. Germline V gene sequence: CDR1 SGHRS, CDR2 YFSETQ. For the CDR3, the DNA is TGCGCCAGCAGCTTGCCGGGGCCTGAAGCTTTCTTT. Its protein is CASSLPGPEAFF.

This rearrangement joins TRBV7-2 to TRBJ1-2; TRBD1 might be the D (6 bases). CDR1 is SGHTA and CDR2 is FQGNSA in the germline V gene. This CDR3 has 14 residues. V was shortened by 9 bases and J by 8 bases, with 22 bases between the two germline ends. For the CDR3, the DNA is TGTGCCAGTTCCTCGATGTATGTTGACAGGGGCTACACCTTC. Translated: CASSSMYVDRGYTF.

The gene calls are TRBV28 and TRBJ1-1; TRBD1 might be the D (5 bases). CDR1 and CDR2 (germline): MDHEN, SYDVKM. V lost 8 bases, J lost 1 base, and 11 bases lay in between. The length of the CDR3 is 13 residues. This chain's CDR3 is CASGLQANTEAFF. The CDR3, as DNA: TGTGCCAGCGGGTTACAGGCGAACACTGAAGCTTTCTTT.

V gene TRBV5-4 combines with J gene TRBJ2-7; no reliable D call. V lost 4 bases and J 1 base, leaving 12 bases between the germline ends. From germline, CDR1 is SGHNT and CDR2 YYREEE (reference sequence). This CDR3 spans 14 amino acids. CDR3 coding DNA: TGTGCCAGCAGCGCCAAGACCGAATCCTACGAGCAGTACTTC. Its translation is CASSAKTESYEQYF. Full variable domain (remainder filled in from reference TRBV5-4 and TRBJ2-7): ETGVTQSPTHLIKTRGQQVTLRCSSQSGHNTVSWYQQALGQGPQFIFQYYREEENGRGNFPPRFSGLQFPNYSSELNVNALELDDSALYLCASSAKTESYEQYFGPGTRLTVT.

The V call is TRBV2, the J call TRBJ1-2, with TRBD1 matching 8 bases. Germline loops: CDR1 SNHLY, CDR2 FYNNEI. This CDR3 spans 14 amino acids. V gave up 1 base and J gave up 7 bases; unmatched junction bases: 5. The CDR3 sequence: CASSEVQGASGYTF. Written as DNA, the CDR3 is TGTGCCAGCAGTGAAGTCCAGGGGGCGAGTGGCTACACCTTC. Supplemented by reference TRBV2 and TRBJ1-2, the full variable domain reads EPEVTQTPSHQVTQMGQEVILRCVPISNHLYFYWYRQILGQKVEFLVSFYNNEISEKSEIFDDQFSVERPDGSNFTLKIRSTKLEDSAMYFCASSEVQGASGYTFGSGTRLTVV.

The V and J genes are TRBV6-1 and TRBJ2-7, with 13 bases matching TRBD2. The CDR3 is 15 residues long. CDR1 and CDR2 from the germline V gene are MNHNS and SASEGT. V gave up 6 bases and J gave up 7 bases; unmatched junction bases: 9. The CDR3 region has the DNA TGTGCCAGCAGGGAGACTAGCGGGAGGCTGGGTGAGCAGTACTTC. It is translated as CASRETSGRLGEQYF.

The chain has TRBV23-1 and TRBJ2-7; 9 nucleotides align to TRBD1. TRBV23-1 is recorded as an ORF, its role being uncertain. The CDR3 is 17 residues long. V gave up 6 bases and J gave up 7 bases; unmatched junction bases: 19. DNA for the CDR3: TGCGCCAGCAGGCCGAAGACGACAGGGGGGATTGTGTGGGAGCAGTACTTC. It yields the protein CASRPKTTGGIVWEQYF.

The chain joins TRBV30 to TRBJ2-3, with D perhaps matching TRBD1 (6 bases). V dropped 2 bases and J dropped 0 bases, with 9 bases sitting between them. There are 14 residues in the CDR3. CDR1 and CDR2 from the germline V gene are GTSNPN and SVGIG (reference sequence). The CDR3 region is CAWSIGGSTDTQYF. CDR3 in DNA: TGTGCCTGGAGTATAGGGGGTAGCACAGATACGCAGTATTTT. The full variable domain, completed using reference TRBV30 and TRBJ2-3, is SQTIHQWPATLVQPVGSPLSLECTVEGTSNPNLYWYRQAAGRGLQLLFYSVGIGQISSEVPQNLSASRPQDRQFILSSKKLLLSDSGFYLCAWSIGGSTDTQYFGPGTRLTVL.

The genes are TRBV5-1 and TRBJ2-3, with D unresolved. There are 14 residues in the CDR3. Germline values: CDR1 SGHRS, CDR2 YFSETQ. Trimming pared 0 bases from V and 2 bases from J, leaving 7 bases between. CDR3 nucleotides: TGCGCCAGCAGCTTGGTGGATACCACAGATACGCAGTATTTT. Its translation: CASSLVDTTDTQYF.

The gene calls are TRBV19 and TRBJ1-1; possibly TRBD1 for D (5 bases). V gave up 5 bases and J gave up 4 bases, with 11 bases separating them. CDR1 and CDR2 (germline): LNHDA, SQIVND (reference sequence). This CDR3 contains 13 residues. DNA of the CDR3: TGTGCCAGTAGTCAAAGGGGAGGCACTGAAGCTTTCTTT. The encoded protein is CASSQRGGTEAFF.